The T cell receptor (beta chain) described here comes from a study of blood T cell repertoires in COVID-19. On the study more broadly: In each case, the material was cDNA or gDNA derived from T cells, B-cell-depleted T cells, or PBMCs.

Original processing methods: How many nucleated cells were present was estimated from reference gene primer amplification. Measured with immunoSEQ multiplex PCR; TCRdb has only the in-frame clones, and not every one. The D gene and trimming were derived from the DNA, and the V and J assignments and clone size from that table. The sample carries 40,000 to 45,000 clones, approximately 88% recorded once. The V segment lost 2 bases and the J segment 1 base; nucleotides outside the gene matches: 4. The CDR3 spans 15 residues. Germline V lookup: CDR1 LGHNA, CDR2 YNFKEQ. The sequence was collected from a man between 50 and 59 years old with active COVID-19. The sequenced material came from peripheral blood. V usage is TRBV4-2 and J usage is TRBJ2-7; 8 nucleotides line up with TRBD1. The CDR3 region has the DNA TGTGCCAGCAGCCAACTCAGGGGGCAATCCTACGAGCAGTACTTC. Translation gives CASSQLRGQSYEQYF.